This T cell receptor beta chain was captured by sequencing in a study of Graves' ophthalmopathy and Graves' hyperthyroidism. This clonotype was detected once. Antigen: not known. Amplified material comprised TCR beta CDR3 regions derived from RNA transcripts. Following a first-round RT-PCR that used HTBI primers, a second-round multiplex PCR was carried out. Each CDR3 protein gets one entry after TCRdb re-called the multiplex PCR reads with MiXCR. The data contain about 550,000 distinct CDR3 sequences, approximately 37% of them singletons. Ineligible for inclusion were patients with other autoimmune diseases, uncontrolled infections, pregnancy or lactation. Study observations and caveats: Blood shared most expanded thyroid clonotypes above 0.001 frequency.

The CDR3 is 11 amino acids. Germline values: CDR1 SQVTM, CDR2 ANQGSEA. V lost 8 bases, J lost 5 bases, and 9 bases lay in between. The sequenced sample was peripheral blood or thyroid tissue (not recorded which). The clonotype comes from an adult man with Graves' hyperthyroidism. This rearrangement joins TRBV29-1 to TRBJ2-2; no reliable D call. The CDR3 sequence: CSLSGTGELFF. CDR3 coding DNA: TGCAGCTTAAGTGGAACCGGGGAGCTGTTTTTT.